Below, 29 T cell receptor beta chains from the same sample are listed, as sequenced in a study of human T cells and chemical hapten exposure. TCRdb ran MiXCR on the 5' RACE reads and lists one entry per CDR3 protein. The sample yields under 150,000 distinct CDR3 sequences, more than 15% seen once. Whole blood, unfractionated, served as the material for total RNA extraction. These receptors were obtained from a human donor in good health.

This clonotype was seen at least ten times. The J gene is TRBJ1-1, the V gene TRBV6-1; the D is unclear. Germline V gene sequence: CDR1 MNHNS, CDR2 SASEGT. This CDR3 has 13 residues. V dropped 0 bases and J dropped 6 bases, with 8 bases sitting between them. This chain's CDR3 is CASSEAWVPEAFF. CDR3 nucleotide sequence: TGTGCCAGCAGTGAAGCGTGGGTCCCTGAAGCTTTCTTT.

This clonotype appeared a few times. V is TRBV20-1 and J is TRBJ2-1; 8 nucleotides match TRBD2. J was trimmed by 0 bases and V by 6 bases; bases with no gene match: 10. The germline gives CDR1 DFQATT, CDR2 SNEGSKA (reference sequence). This CDR3 spans 16 amino acids. The CDR3 nucleotides are TGCAGTGCCGAGATTCCGGCGGGAGGCTCCTACAATGAGCAGTTCTTC. Translating gives CSAEIPAGGSYNEQFF.

This clonotype was seen many times. This chain uses TRBV28 with TRBJ2-7; D is possibly TRBD1 or TRBD2 (5 bases each). Trimming shortened V by 7 bases and J by 2 bases, and 18 bases separated the two germline ends. Germline values: CDR1 MDHEN, CDR2 SYDVKM. The CDR3 has 15 residues. CDR3 DNA sequence: TGTGCCAGCACCCCCCGAGGGACGGTTGCCTACGAGCAGTACTTC. It encodes CASTPRGTVAYEQYF.

This clonotype occurred a few times. The chain employs TRBV5-1 and TRBJ2-2; possibly TRBD1 for D (5 bases). Per germline, CDR1 SGHRS and CDR2 YFSETQ. Trimming removed 0 bases at V and 5 bases at J, with 14 bases between. CDR3 length: 16 residues. This CDR3 is CASSLARAVATGELFF. CDR3 sequence (DNA): TGCGCCAGCAGCTTGGCCAGGGCGGTGGCTACCGGGGAGCTGTTTTTT.

The V gene is TRBV20-1, the J gene TRBJ2-3, with D unresolved. Germline loops: CDR1 DFQATT, CDR2 SNEGSKA (reference sequence). The CDR3 covers 13 residues. Trimming cost V 4 bases and J 5 bases, with 13 bases left between them. CDR3 DNA: TGCAGTGCTAAAAGACCCGCGCAAGATACGCAGTATTTT. As protein: CSAKRPAQDTQYF.

In its sample, this clonotype was seen a few times. The chain links TRBV10-3 to TRBJ1-5; 8 positions agree with TRBD1. V shed 3 bases, J shed 5 bases, and the junction held 6 bases outside the gene matches. The CDR3 totals 15 residues. In germline, CDR1 is ENHRY, CDR2 SYGVKD. The CDR3 region is CAISDPGQGDQPQHF. The CDR3, as DNA: TGTGCCATCAGTGACCCAGGACAGGGCGATCAGCCCCAGCATTTT.

This clonotype was detected a few times. The rearrangement joins TRBV7-9 to TRBJ2-7, with a possible D match to TRBD2 (5 bases). This CDR3 region has 14 residues. The V end was cut by 4 bases, the J end by 6 bases, with 16 bases between. Germline CDR1 is SEHNR and CDR2 is FQNEAQ (reference sequence). The DNA for the CDR3 is TGTGCCAGCAGCTCTAATATGGGAGAGAGCGAGCAGTACTTC. Its translation is CASSSNMGESEQYF.

The chain is built from TRBV7-6 and TRBJ1-1; D possibly corresponds to TRBD1 (5 bases). This CDR3 contains 16 residues. Germline values: CDR1 SGHVS, CDR2 FNYEAQ. The V gene lost 4 bases and the J gene lost 2 bases, with 17 bases spanning the gap. The CDR3 DNA follows: TGTGCCAGCAGCTCACTAGTCTACAGGCCTAACACTGAAGCTTTCTTT. Its translation: CASSSLVYRPNTEAFF.

The chain uses TRBV10-3 and TRBJ1-1; D is possibly TRBD1 (6 bases). V gave up 10 bases and J gave up 1 base, with 13 bases separating them. Germline V lookup: CDR1 ENHRY, CDR2 SYGVKD. The CDR3 covers 13 residues. This chain's CDR3 is CASRGQRNTEAFF. The CDR3 DNA sequence: TGTGCCAGCCGGGGGCAGAGGAACACTGAAGCTTTCTTT.

This chain links TRBV9 with TRBJ1-1; D may be TRBD1 (5 bases). Trimming removed 0 bases at V and 4 bases at J, with 10 bases between. This CDR3 is built from 14 residues. Germline loops: CDR1 SGDLS, CDR2 YYNGEE. CDR3 bases: TGTGCCAGCAGCGTAGGGGACGGCGGCACTGAAGCTTTCTTT. Its translation: CASSVGDGGTEAFF.

The chain recombines TRBV2 with TRBJ1-5, with D unclear. The CDR3 loop spans 14 amino acids. Trimming took off 3 bases at V and 4 bases at J, with 10 bases between the two ends. Germline V CDR1 and CDR2: SNHLY, FYNNEI. CDR3 DNA sequence: TGTGCCAGCAGTGAGTTGTTCGGGAATCAGCCCCAGCATTTT. As protein: CASSELFGNQPQHF.

This clonotype was seen only a few times. This chain joins TRBV7-9 and TRBJ2-2; a possible D gene is TRBD1 (5 bases). This CDR3 is built from 14 residues. CDR1 SEHNR and CDR2 FQNEAQ come from the germline V gene (reference sequence). V lost 9 bases and J 2 bases, leaving 13 bases between the germline ends. CDR3 bases: TGTGCCAGGTCCCCGGACACAAACACCGGGGAGCTGTTTTTT. Its protein is CARSPDTNTGELFF.

The rearrangement uses TRBV5-1 and TRBJ2-1, with 7 bases aligning to TRBD1. After removal of 2 bases from V and 9 bases from J, the junction contained 17 bases not matched to a gene. CDR3 length: 17 residues. The germline gives CDR1 SGHRS, CDR2 YFSETQ. The CDR3: CASSFHQTGLKVAEQFF. The CDR3 coding sequence is TGCGCCAGCAGCTTTCATCAGACAGGGTTAAAAGTCGCTGAGCAGTTCTTC. The complete variable domain, with remaining parts taken from reference TRBV5-1 and TRBJ2-1, reads KAGVTQTPRYLIKTRGQQVTLSCSPISGHRSVSWYQQTPGQGLQFLFEYFSETQRNKGNFPGRFSGRQFSNSRSEMNVSTLELGDSALYLCASSFHQTGLKVAEQFFGPGTRLTVL.

This clonotype was counted only a few times. The chain joins TRBV6-6 to TRBJ1-5, with D unclear. CDR1 is MNHNY, CDR2 SVGAGI, per germline (reference sequence). Trimming removed 2 bases from V and 4 bases from J, with 6 bases in between. This CDR3 comprises 13 residues. CDR3 sequence: CASSYVQNQPQHF. CDR3 nucleotides: TGTGCCAGCAGTTACGTCCAAAATCAGCCCCAGCATTTT.

The CDR3 region is CASSAMKGENYGYTF. In DNA, the CDR3 is TGTGCCAGCAGCGCAATGAAGGGGGAGAACTATGGCTACACCTTC. The gene calls are TRBV9 and TRBJ1-2; D possibly corresponds to TRBD1 (6 bases). This CDR3 comprises 15 residues. The ends were cut back, 3 bases at V and 2 bases at J, with 14 bases in the middle. The germline gives CDR1 SGDLS, CDR2 YYNGEE.

The chain links TRBV28 to TRBJ2-1; D unresolved. CDR1 and CDR2 from the germline V gene are MDHEN and SYDVKM. The CDR3 covers 12 residues. V lost 6 bases to trimming and J lost 8 bases, with 11 bases between them. The DNA of the CDR3 is TGTGCCAGCAGCGTTTCCCGGTATGAGCAGTTCTTC. Its protein is CASSVSRYEQFF.

The V call is TRBV11-2, the J call TRBJ2-5, with a weak D call TRBD1 (6 bases). This CDR3 comprises 16 residues. Germline V gene lookup returns CDR1 SGHAT and CDR2 FQNNGV. The V end was cut by 5 bases, the J end by 0 bases, with 16 bases between. The CDR3 is CASSPIATGHQETQYF. The CDR3 nucleotides read TGTGCCAGCAGCCCGATTGCAACAGGGCACCAAGAGACCCAGTACTTC.

V usage is TRBV30 and J usage is TRBJ1-5, with no clear D. V lost 2 bases to trimming and J lost 4 bases, with 12 bases between them. Germline CDR1 GTSNPN, CDR2 SVGIG (reference sequence). The CDR3 is 14 amino acids. The DNA of the CDR3 is TGTGCCTGGAGTCTCTCGAGGGCTAATCAGCCCCAGCATTTT. Translating gives CAWSLSRANQPQHF.

There are a few counts of this clonotype. This sequence joins TRBV13 and TRBJ2-1, with 12 positions matching TRBD2. This CDR3 region has 16 residues. V trimming: 4 bases; J trimming: 2 bases; junction bases outside the gene matches: 3. Germline V gene data show CDR1 as PRHDT and CDR2 as FYEKMQ (reference sequence). The CDR3, as DNA: TGTGCCAGCAGCTCAGGGACTAGCGGGCCCTACAATGAGCAGTTCTTC. Protein: CASSSGTSGPYNEQFF.

The V call is TRBV6-5, the J call TRBJ2-7, with TRBD1 matching over 7 bases. CDR3 length: 15 amino acids. Germline CDR1 and CDR2: MNHEY and SVGAGI. With 5 bases clipped from V and 5 bases from J, the junction kept 12 bases outside the gene matches. CDR3 DNA sequence: TGTGCCAGCAGTCCTACCGACAGGGAAGTCCACGAGCAGTACTTC. It is translated as CASSPTDREVHEQYF.

There are a few counts of this clonotype. The chain employs TRBV6-5 and TRBJ1-5, with 7 bases aligning to TRBD1. Germline trimming cut 5 bases from V and 9 bases from J; bases unmatched to any gene: 13. Per germline, CDR1 MNHEY and CDR2 SVGAGI. The CDR3 runs to 15 residues. The CDR3 is CASSPEGQKGRPQHF. The DNA of the CDR3 is TGTGCCAGCAGTCCCGAGGGACAGAAAGGTCGGCCCCAGCATTTT.

This clonotype was detected once. The chain recombines TRBV24-1 with TRBJ2-1, with 9 bases that match TRBD2. The CDR3 covers 18 residues. The germline CDR1 and CDR2 sequences are KGHDR and SFDVKD. J lost 4 bases, V lost 3 bases, and 12 bases had no gene match. The CDR3 DNA is TGTGCCACCAGTGATCGAAGGTGGCGGGGGGGGGTATACAATGAGCAGTTCTTC. This encodes CATSDRRWRGGVYNEQFF.

The rearrangement joins TRBV10-3 to TRBJ2-5; possibly TRBD1 or TRBD2 for D (5 bases each). Germline V gene lookup returns CDR1 ENHRY and CDR2 SYGVKD. V was pared by 4 bases and J by 1 base, with 10 bases between. The length of the CDR3 is 14 residues. CDR3 nucleotides: TGTGCCATCAGTGGGTCCGGGACCCAAGAGACCCAGTACTTC. Translated: CAISGSGTQETQYF.

In this sample, this clonotype turned up a few times. The chain couples TRBV2 to TRBJ2-4; TRBD2 agrees at 13 bases. With V trimmed by 3 bases and J by 0 bases, 8 bases remained unmatched. The CDR3 sequence is 19 residues long. Per the germline V gene, CDR1 is SNHLY and CDR2 is FYNNEI. The chain's CDR3 is CASSESTSGRGIAKNIQYF. The CDR3 DNA follows: TGTGCCAGCAGTGAGAGTACTAGCGGGAGGGGGATAGCCAAAAACATTCAGTACTTC.

This rearrangement joins TRBV27 to TRBJ1-1, with D maybe TRBD1 (6 bases). The CDR3 runs to 14 residues. Germline V gives CDR1 MNHEY, CDR2 SMNVEV (reference sequence). V lost 3 bases to trimming and J lost 5 bases, with 13 bases between them. Here the CDR3 DNA reads TGTGCCAGCAGTTTCCACAGGGTAGGGACTGAAGCTTTCTTT. Residues: CASSFHRVGTEAFF.

This clonotype was detected a few times. The chain has TRBV11-2 and TRBJ2-3, with TRBD2 matching over 9 bases. V was clipped by 5 bases and J by 8 bases; unmatched bases: 11. The CDR3 loop spans 15 amino acids. The V gene's germline CDR1 is SGHAT and CDR2 FQNNGV. The CDR3 DNA sequence: TGTGCCAGCAGCCCCTATAGCGGAGCGGGAGGTACGCAGTATTTT. Its protein product is CASSPYSGAGGTQYF.

This clonotype turned up a few times. The rearrangement uses TRBV12-3 or TRBV12-4 and TRBJ1-5, with TRBD1 matching 8 bases. The CDR3 sequence is 15 residues long. J was trimmed by 2 bases and V by 2 bases; bases with no gene match: 2. CDR3 DNA: TGTGCCAGCAGTTTACACAGGGGGGGCAATCAGCCCCAGCATTTT. Protein: CASSLHRGGNQPQHF.

This sequence joins TRBV20-1 and TRBJ1-1; D may be TRBD1 (6 bases). Germline-derived CDR1 and CDR2 are DFQATT and SNEGSKA (reference sequence). V lost 6 bases to trimming and J lost 5 bases, with 19 bases between them. This CDR3 comprises 14 residues. The CDR3 region has the DNA TGCAGTGCCAAAGAGGGGGGGCTGTTAACTGAAGCTTTCTTT. This translates into CSAKEGGLLTEAFF.

The rearrangement joins TRBV9 to TRBJ1-1, with 9 bases lining up with TRBD1. The germline V gene encodes CDR1 SGDLS and CDR2 YYNGEE. With V trimmed by 3 bases and J by 1 base, 4 bases remained unmatched. The CDR3 runs 15 residues. The CDR3 region is CASSATGGPNTEAFF. The DNA of the CDR3 is TGTGCCAGCAGCGCTACAGGGGGCCCGAACACTGAAGCTTTCTTT.